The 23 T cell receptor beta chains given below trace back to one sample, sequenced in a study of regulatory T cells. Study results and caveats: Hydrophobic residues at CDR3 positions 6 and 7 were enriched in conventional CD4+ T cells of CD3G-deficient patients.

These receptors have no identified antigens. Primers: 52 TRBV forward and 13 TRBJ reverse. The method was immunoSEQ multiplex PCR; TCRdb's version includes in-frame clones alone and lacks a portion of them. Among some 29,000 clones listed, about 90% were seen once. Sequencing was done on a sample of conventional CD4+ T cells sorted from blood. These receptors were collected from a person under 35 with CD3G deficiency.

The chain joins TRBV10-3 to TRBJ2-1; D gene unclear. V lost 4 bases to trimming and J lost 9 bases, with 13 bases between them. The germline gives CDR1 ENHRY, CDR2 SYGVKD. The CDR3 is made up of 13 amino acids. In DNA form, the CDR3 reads TGTGCCATCAGTGGAACTGATAATGGTGAGCAGTTCTTC. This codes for CAISGTDNGEQFF.

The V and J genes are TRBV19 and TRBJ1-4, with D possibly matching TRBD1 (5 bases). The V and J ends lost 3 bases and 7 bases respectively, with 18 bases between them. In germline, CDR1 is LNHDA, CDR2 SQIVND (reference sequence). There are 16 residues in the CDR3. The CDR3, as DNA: TGTGCCAGTAGTATGAGACCCGCGCCTAGGGGTGAAAAACTGTTTTTT. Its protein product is CASSMRPAPRGEKLFF.

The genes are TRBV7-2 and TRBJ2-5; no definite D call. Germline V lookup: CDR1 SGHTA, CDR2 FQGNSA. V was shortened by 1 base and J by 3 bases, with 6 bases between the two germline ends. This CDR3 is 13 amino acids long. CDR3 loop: CASSLGWEETQYF. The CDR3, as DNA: TGTGCCAGCAGCTTAGGTTGGGAAGAGACCCAGTACTTC. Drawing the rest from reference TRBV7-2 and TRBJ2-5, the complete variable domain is GAGVSQSPSNKVTEKGKDVELRCDPISGHTALYWYRQSLGQGLEFLIYFQGNSAPDKSGLPSDRFSAERTGGSVSTLTIQRTQQEDSAVYLCASSLGWEETQYFGPGTRLLVL.

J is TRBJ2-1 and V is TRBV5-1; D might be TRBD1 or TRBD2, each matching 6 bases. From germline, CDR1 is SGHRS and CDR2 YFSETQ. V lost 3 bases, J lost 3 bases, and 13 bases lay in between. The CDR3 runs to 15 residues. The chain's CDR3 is CASSWVGGYYNEQFF. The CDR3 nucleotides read TGCGCCAGCAGCTGGGTAGGGGGGTACTACAATGAGCAGTTCTTC.

DNA for the CDR3: TGTGCCAGCAGCCCAGGGGACTTGAATGAAAAACTGTTTTTT. It specifies CASSPGDLNEKLFF. The chain employs TRBV7-9 and TRBJ1-4; tentative D call: TRBD1 (6 bases). V was trimmed by 5 bases and J by 5 bases, leaving 12 bases between them. The CDR3 contains 14 residues. From germline, CDR1 is SEHNR and CDR2 FQNEAQ (reference sequence).

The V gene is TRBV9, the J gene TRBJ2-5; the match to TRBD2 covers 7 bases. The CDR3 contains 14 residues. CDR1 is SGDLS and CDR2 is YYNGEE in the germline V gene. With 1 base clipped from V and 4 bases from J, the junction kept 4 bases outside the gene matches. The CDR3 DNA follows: TGTGCCAGCAGCGTAACGGGGGGTGGAGAGACCCAGTACTTC. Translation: CASSVTGGGETQYF. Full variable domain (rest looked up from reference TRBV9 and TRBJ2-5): DSGVTQTPKHLITATGQRVTLRCSPRSGDLSVYWYQQSLDQGLQFLIQYYNGEERAKGNILERFSAQQFPDLHSELNLSSLELGDSALYFCASSVTGGGETQYFGPGTRLLVL.

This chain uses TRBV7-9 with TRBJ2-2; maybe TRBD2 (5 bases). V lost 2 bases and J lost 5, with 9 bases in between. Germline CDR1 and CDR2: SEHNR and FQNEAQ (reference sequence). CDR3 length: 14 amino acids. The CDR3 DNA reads TGTGCCAGCAGCTTATATGAGGGAACCGGGGAGCTGTTTTTT. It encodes CASSLYEGTGELFF.

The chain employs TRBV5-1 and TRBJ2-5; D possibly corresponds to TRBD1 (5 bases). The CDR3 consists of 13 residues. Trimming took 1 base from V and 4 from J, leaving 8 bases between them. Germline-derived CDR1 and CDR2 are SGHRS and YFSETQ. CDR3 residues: CASSLWGLETQYF. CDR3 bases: TGCGCCAGCAGCTTGTGGGGCTTAGAGACCCAGTACTTC.

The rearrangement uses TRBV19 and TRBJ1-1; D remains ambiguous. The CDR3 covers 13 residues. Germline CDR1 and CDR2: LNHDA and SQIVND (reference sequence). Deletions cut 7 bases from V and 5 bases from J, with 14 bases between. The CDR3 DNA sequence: TGTGCCAGTACCCCAGAGGGCAGGACTGAAGCTTTCTTT. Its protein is CASTPEGRTEAFF.

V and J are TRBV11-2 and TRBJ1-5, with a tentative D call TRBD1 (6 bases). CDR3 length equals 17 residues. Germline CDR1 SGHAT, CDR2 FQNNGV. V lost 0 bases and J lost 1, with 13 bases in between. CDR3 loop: CASSLDLQGGSNQPQHF. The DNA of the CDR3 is TGTGCCAGCAGCTTAGATCTGCAAGGGGGGAGCAATCAGCCCCAGCATTTT.

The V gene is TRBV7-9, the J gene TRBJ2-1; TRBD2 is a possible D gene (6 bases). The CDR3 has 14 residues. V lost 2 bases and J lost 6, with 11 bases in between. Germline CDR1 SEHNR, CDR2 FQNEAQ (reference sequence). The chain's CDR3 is CASSLTIAANEQFF. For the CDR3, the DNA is TGTGCCAGCAGCTTAACAATAGCGGCCAATGAGCAGTTCTTC.

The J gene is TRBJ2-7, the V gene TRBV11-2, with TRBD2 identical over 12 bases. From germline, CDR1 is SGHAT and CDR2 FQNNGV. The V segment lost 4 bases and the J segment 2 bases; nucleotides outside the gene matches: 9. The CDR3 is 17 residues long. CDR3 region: CASSSPSGGAGTYEQYF. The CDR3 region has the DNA TGTGCCAGCAGCTCCCCTAGCGGGGGGGCAGGCACCTACGAGCAGTACTTC.

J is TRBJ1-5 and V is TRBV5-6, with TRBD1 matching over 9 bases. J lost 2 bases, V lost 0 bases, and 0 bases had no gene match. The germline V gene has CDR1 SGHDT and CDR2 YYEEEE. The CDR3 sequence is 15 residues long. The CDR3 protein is CASSLGDRGNQPQHF. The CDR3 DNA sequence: TGTGCCAGCAGCTTGGGGGACAGGGGCAATCAGCCCCAGCATTTT.

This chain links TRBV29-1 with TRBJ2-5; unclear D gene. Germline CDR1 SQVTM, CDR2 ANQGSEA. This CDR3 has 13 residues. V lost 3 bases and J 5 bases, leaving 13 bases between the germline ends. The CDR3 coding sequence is TGCAGCGTTGATAAGGTTTCAAGGGAGACCCAGTACTTC. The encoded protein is CSVDKVSRETQYF.

The CDR3 here is CALQGTHTGELFF. CDR3 nucleotides: TGTGCCTTACAGGGGACCCACACCGGGGAGCTGTTTTTT. V gene TRBV30 combines with J gene TRBJ2-2; TRBD1 matches at 7 bases. The CDR3 totals 13 residues. V trimming: 7 bases; J trimming: 3 bases; junction bases outside the gene matches: 5. In germline, CDR1 is GTSNPN, CDR2 SVGIG (reference sequence).

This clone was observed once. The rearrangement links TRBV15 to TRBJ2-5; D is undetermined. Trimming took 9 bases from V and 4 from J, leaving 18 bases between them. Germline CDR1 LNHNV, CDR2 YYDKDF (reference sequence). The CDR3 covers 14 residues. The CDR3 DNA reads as TGTGCCACTACCCCAGAAACCGCAGGAGAGACCCAGTACTTC. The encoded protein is CATTPETAGETQYF. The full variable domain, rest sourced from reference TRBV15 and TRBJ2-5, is DAMVIQNPRYQVTQFGKPVTLSCSQTLNHNVMYWYQQKSSQAPKLLFHYYDKDFNNEADTPDNFQSRRPNTSFCFLDIRSPGLGDTAMYLCATTPETAGETQYFGPGTRLLVL.

The CDR3 protein is CASSLEEGSYEQYF. CDR3 nucleotides: TGTGCCAGCAGTTTAGAGGAGGGCTCCTACGAGCAGTACTTC. The V call is TRBV27, the J call TRBJ2-7; tentatively, D is TRBD2 (6 bases). Germline V lookup: CDR1 MNHEY, CDR2 SMNVEV (reference sequence). This CDR3 has 14 amino acids. The V end was cut by 2 bases, the J end by 0 bases, with 8 bases between.

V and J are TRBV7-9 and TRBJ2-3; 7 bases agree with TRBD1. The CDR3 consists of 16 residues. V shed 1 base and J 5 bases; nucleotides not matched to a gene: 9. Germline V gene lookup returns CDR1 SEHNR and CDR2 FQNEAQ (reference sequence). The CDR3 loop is CASSLGQGWKKDTQYF. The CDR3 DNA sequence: TGTGCCAGCAGCTTAGGACAGGGTTGGAAGAAAGATACGCAGTATTTT.

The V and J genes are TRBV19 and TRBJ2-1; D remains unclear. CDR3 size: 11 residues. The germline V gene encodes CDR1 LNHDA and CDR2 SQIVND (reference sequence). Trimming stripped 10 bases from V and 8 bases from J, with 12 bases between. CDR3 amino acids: CATAVRDEQFF. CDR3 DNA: TGTGCCACCGCCGTGCGCGATGAGCAGTTCTTC.

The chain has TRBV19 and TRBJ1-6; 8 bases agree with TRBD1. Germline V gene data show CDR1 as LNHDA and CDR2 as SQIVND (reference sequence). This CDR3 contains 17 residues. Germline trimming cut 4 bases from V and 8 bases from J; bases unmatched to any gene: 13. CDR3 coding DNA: TGTGCCAGTAGTACAGGGGGCCCTCCAAGGGGGTATTCACCCCTCCACTTT. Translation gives CASSTGGPPRGYSPLHF.

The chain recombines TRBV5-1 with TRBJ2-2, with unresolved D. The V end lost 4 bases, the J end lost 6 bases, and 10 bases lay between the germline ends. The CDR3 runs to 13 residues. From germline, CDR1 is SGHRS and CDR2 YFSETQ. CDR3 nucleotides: TGCGCCAGCAGCACTGAGAATTCCGGGGAGCTGTTTTTT. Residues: CASSTENSGELFF.

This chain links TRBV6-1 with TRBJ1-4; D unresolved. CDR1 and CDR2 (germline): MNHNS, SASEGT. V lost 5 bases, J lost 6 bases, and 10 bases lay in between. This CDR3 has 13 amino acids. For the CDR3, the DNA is TGTGCCAGCAGTCTACCTGGTCATGAAAAACTGTTTTTT. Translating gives CASSLPGHEKLFF.

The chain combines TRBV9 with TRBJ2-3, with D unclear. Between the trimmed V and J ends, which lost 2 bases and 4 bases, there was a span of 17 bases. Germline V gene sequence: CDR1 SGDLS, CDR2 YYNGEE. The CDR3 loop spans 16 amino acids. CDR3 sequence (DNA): TGTGCCAGCAGCGTGGACCAGGCGAGACGTGCAGATACGCAGTATTTT. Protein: CASSVDQARRADTQYF.